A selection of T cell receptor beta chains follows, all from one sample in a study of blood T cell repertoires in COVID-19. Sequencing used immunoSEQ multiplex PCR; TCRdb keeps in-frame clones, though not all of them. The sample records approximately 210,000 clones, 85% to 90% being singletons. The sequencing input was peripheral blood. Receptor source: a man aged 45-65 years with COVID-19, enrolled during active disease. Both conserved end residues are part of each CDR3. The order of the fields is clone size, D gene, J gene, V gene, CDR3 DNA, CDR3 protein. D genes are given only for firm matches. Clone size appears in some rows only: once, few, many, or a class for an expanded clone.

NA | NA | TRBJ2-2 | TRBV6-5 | TGTGCCAGCAGTTCCGGGACTGCGAACACCGGGGAGCTGTTTTTT | CASSSGTANTGELFF
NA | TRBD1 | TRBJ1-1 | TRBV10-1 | TGCGCCAGCTCCACAGGGGGGGCTGGGAACACTGAAGCTTTCTTT | CASSTGGAGNTEAFF
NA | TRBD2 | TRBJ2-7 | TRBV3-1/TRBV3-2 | TGTGCCAGCAGCCCCGCGACTAGCGGACCTTACGAGCAGTACTTC | CASSPATSGPYEQYF
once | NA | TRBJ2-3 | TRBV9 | TGTGCCAGCACCTCCGGGTCGAGCACAGATACGCAGTATTTT | CASTSGSSTDTQYF
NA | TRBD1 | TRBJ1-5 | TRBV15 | TGTGCCACCAGACCCGGGACAGGGGACATCGGCAATCAGCCCCAGCATTTT | CATRPGTGDIGNQPQHF
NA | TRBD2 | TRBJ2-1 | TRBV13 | TGTGCCAGCAGCCCTCCGGGACTAGCGGGTCTAGGCTCCTACAATGAGCAGTTCTTC | CASSPPGLAGLGSYNEQFF
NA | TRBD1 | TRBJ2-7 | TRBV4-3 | TGCGCCAGCAGCCAAGATGCCGGGACAGGAAGCTCCTACGAGCAGTACTTC | CASSQDAGTGSSYEQYF
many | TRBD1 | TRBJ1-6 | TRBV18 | TGTGCCAGCTCACCAGAGGCGGTCAGGGGGCCTTCACCCCTCCACTTT | CASSPEAVRGPSPLHF
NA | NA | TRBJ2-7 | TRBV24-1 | TGTGCCACCAGTGAGGCATACACCCGGGACACCAACTTC | CATSEAYTRDTNF
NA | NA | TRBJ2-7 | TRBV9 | TGTGCCAGCAGCCCCTCGGTGACAGGAGAATACGAGCAGTACTTC | CASSPSVTGEYEQYF
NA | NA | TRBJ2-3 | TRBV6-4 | TGTGCCAGCAGTGATGCCCCAGGGAAAGGCACAGATACGCAGTATTTT | CASSDAPGKGTDTQYF
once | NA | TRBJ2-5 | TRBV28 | TGTGCCAGCAGGATCGGGACTTTGGAGACCCAGTACTTC | CASRIGTLETQYF
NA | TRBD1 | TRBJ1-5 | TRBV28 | TGTGCCAGCAGCCGAACAGGGGGCCTCAATCAGCCCCAGCATTTT | CASSRTGGLNQPQHF
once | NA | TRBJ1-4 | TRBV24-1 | TGTGCCACCAGTGAATCAGGGGAAAAACTGTTTTTT | CATSESGEKLFF
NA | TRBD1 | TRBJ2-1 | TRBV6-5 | TGTGCCAGCAGTTCTCAAAGGACAGGAAGGAATGAGCAGTTCTTC | CASSSQRTGRNEQFF
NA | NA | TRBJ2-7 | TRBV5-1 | TGCGCCAGCAGCGAGTCCTACGAGCAGTACTTC | CASSESYEQYF
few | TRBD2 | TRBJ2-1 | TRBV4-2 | TGTGCCAGCAGCACGGGACTAGCGGGAGTCTACAATGAGCAGTTCTTC | CASSTGLAGVYNEQFF